The 25 T cell receptor beta chains given below trace back to one sample, sequenced in a study of response to subunit inactivated influenza vaccine. TCRdb reprocessed the RT-PCR reads via MiXCR and lists one record per CDR3 protein. The sample lists hundreds of thousands of distinct CDR3 sequences, about a tenth seen once, with about 12% in the top ten. Source: PBMCs from blood, taken 40 to 50 days after vaccination. These receptors were collected from a man in his fifties or sixties who received an inactivated influenza vaccine.

The J gene is TRBJ2-5, the V gene TRBV5-6; the match to TRBD1 covers 7 bases. The CDR3 length is 14 residues. Unmatched junction bases numbered 7, after V lost 3 bases and J lost 5 bases. Germline values: CDR1 SGHDT, CDR2 YYEEEE. CDR3: CASSYTGAEETQYF. The CDR3 DNA is TGTGCCAGCAGCTATACAGGGGCGGAGGAGACCCAGTACTTC.

The chain is built from TRBV10-3 and TRBJ2-2, with D possibly being TRBD1 (5 bases). Trimming took 0 bases from V and 3 from J, leaving 8 bases between them. CDR3 length equals 15 residues. CDR1 and CDR2 from the germline V gene are ENHRY and SYGVKD. CDR3: CAISESDTHTGELFF. Written as DNA, the CDR3 is TGTGCCATCAGTGAGTCGGACACCCACACCGGGGAGCTGTTTTTT.

This clonotype was observed a few times. The V gene is TRBV5-1, the J gene TRBJ2-5, with 9 bases that match TRBD1. The CDR3 covers 16 residues. V gave up 0 bases and J gave up 5 bases; unmatched junction bases: 8. Germline V gene sequence: CDR1 SGHRS, CDR2 YFSETQ. The chain's CDR3 is CASSLGTGARGETQYF. The CDR3 nucleotides read TGCGCCAGCAGCTTGGGGACAGGGGCTAGGGGCGAGACCCAGTACTTC.

The CDR3 sequence: CASSQAAGDLTYEQYF. The CDR3 bases are TGCGCCAGCAGCCAAGCGGCAGGGGACCTGACCTACGAGCAGTACTTC. The chain uses TRBV4-3 and TRBJ2-7; maybe TRBD1 (6 bases). The CDR3 covers 16 residues. The V end was cut by 1 base, the J end by 2 bases, with 15 bases between. Germline V gene lookup returns CDR1 LGHNA and CDR2 YSLEER.

The chain couples TRBV28 to TRBJ2-2, with 9 bases aligning to TRBD1. V lost 6 bases to trimming and J lost 5 bases; unmatched junction nucleotides: 7. The CDR3 is 15 residues long. Per the germline V gene, CDR1 is MDHEN and CDR2 is SYDVKM. The CDR3 DNA reads TGTGCCAGCAGGGAGGGGACAGGGAGAACCGGGGAGCTGTTTTTT. Translation gives CASREGTGRTGELFF.

This clonotype was seen more than once but under ten times. V and J are TRBV5-1 and TRBJ2-2; no reliable D call. Germline CDR1 and CDR2: SGHRS and YFSETQ. Trimming cost V 1 base and J 2 bases, with 15 bases left between them. This CDR3 spans 17 amino acids. CDR3 residues: CASSLYPIGLNTGELFF. The CDR3, as DNA: TGCGCCAGCAGCTTGTACCCGATCGGGTTAAACACCGGGGAGCTGTTTTTT. The full variable domain, rest sourced from reference TRBV5-1 and TRBJ2-2, is KAGVTQTPRYLIKTRGQQVTLSCSPISGHRSVSWYQQTPGQGLQFLFEYFSETQRNKGNFPGRFSGRQFSNSRSEMNVSTLELGDSALYLCASSLYPIGLNTGELFFGEGSRLTVL.

The chain employs TRBV20-1 and TRBJ2-5, with D possibly being TRBD2 (5 bases). CDR3 length: 10 residues. V shed 6 bases and J shed 7 bases, with 9 bases lying between them. The germline V gene has CDR1 DFQATT and CDR2 SNEGSKA (reference sequence). As DNA, the CDR3 is TGCAGTGCCAGCGAGGGGACCCAGTACTTC. Translated, it gives CSASEGTQYF.

The rearrangement joins TRBV27 to TRBJ1-5; D gene unclear. The V gene's germline CDR1 is MNHEY and CDR2 SMNVEV (reference sequence). V lost 7 bases, J lost 0 bases, and 10 bases lay in between. The CDR3 loop spans 14 amino acids. The CDR3 is CASMEQYSNQPQHF. The CDR3 nucleotides read TGTGCCAGCATGGAGCAGTATAGCAATCAGCCCCAGCATTTT.

The chain couples TRBV5-1 to TRBJ2-7; D is possibly TRBD1 (6 bases). V gave up 3 bases and J gave up 6 bases, with 25 bases separating them. Germline V gene sequence: CDR1 SGHRS, CDR2 YFSETQ. This CDR3 is built from 17 residues. The DNA of the CDR3 is TGCGCCAGCAGCTACCTTCTGTCTCGCAGGGGAAGCATCGAGCAGTACTTC. This codes for CASSYLLSRRGSIEQYF.

This clonotype was detected ten times or more. The chain uses TRBV29-1 and TRBJ2-7, with a possible D match to TRBD1 (6 bases). V lost 5 bases and J lost 3, with 11 bases in between. From germline, CDR1 is SQVTM and CDR2 ANQGSEA. The CDR3 runs to 12 residues. CDR3 nucleotides: TGCAGCGTTTTATCGGGACACTACGAGCAGTACTTC. Translated, it gives CSVLSGHYEQYF.

This clonotype was detected only a few times. V usage is TRBV27 and J usage is TRBJ2-7, with TRBD1 matching 7 bases. J gave up 6 bases and V 6 bases, and 14 bases lay outside the gene matches. The length of the CDR3 is 15 residues. Germline V CDR1 and CDR2: MNHEY, SMNVEV (reference sequence). The CDR3 DNA reads TGTGCCAGCAGACACCAGACAGGGACCCCGGGCGAGCAGTACTTC. This gives the protein CASRHQTGTPGEQYF.

This chain joins TRBV12-3 or TRBV12-4 and TRBJ2-3, with D unresolved. CDR3 length: 13 amino acids. The germline V and J ends were trimmed by 8 bases and 5 bases, with 14 bases remaining between them. CDR3 region: CASRPDHGDTQYF. CDR3 nucleotides: TGTGCCAGCCGACCTGACCATGGAGATACGCAGTATTTT.

The chain couples TRBV28 to TRBJ2-6, with D uncertain. This CDR3 region has 12 residues. Germline assignment: CDR1 MDHEN and CDR2 SYDVKM. Trimming took 6 bases from V and 12 from J, leaving 12 bases between them. CDR3 nucleotide sequence: TGTGCCAGCAGCGTCCCTGAAGGCGTCCTGACTTTC. It codes for CASSVPEGVLTF.

Only a few counts were recorded for this clonotype. The chain joins TRBV12-3 or TRBV12-4 to TRBJ2-1; 8 bases are shared with TRBD2. The CDR3 totals 14 residues. V dropped 6 bases and J dropped 6; count of bases not matched to a gene: 7. CDR3 residues: CASSLTGTSNEQFF. In DNA form, the CDR3 reads TGTGCCAGCAGCCTAACCGGGACTAGCAATGAGCAGTTCTTC.

This clonotype occurred many times. This sequence joins TRBV7-2 and TRBJ2-3; D is possibly TRBD2 (7 bases). This CDR3 is 15 amino acids long. V was cut by 1 base and J by 4 bases, with 12 bases left in between. CDR1 is SGHTA and CDR2 is FQGNSA in the germline V gene. The CDR3 reads CASSLGRGGADTQYF. CDR3 bases: TGTGCCAGCAGCTTAGGTCGAGGGGGGGCAGATACGCAGTATTTT. Full variable domain (remainder filled in from reference TRBV7-2 and TRBJ2-3): GAGVSQSPSNKVTEKGKDVELRCDPISGHTALYWYRQSLGQGLEFLIYFQGNSAPDKSGLPSDRFSAERTGGSVSTLTIQRTQQEDSAVYLCASSLGRGGADTQYFGPGTRLTVL.

The sample holds a few counts of this clonotype. The V call is TRBV20-1, the J call TRBJ1-5; no reliable D call. The ends were cut back, 4 bases at V and 4 bases at J, with 5 bases in the middle. CDR3 length: 11 amino acids. Looked up from germline, CDR1 is DFQATT and CDR2 is SNEGSKA (reference sequence). CDR3 sequence (DNA): TGCAGTGCTACCAATAATCAGCCCCAGCATTTT. Protein product: CSATNNQPQHF.

In its sample, this clonotype was seen many times. The chain has TRBV7-3 and TRBJ2-3; D call uncertain. CDR1 SGHTA and CDR2 FQGTGA come from the germline V gene. The V end lost 3 bases, the J end lost 2 bases, and 9 bases lay between the germline ends. The CDR3 contains 14 residues. CDR3 protein: CASSFAGTTDTQYF. The CDR3 DNA reads as TGTGCCAGCAGCTTTGCTGGTACCACAGATACGCAGTATTTT. The full variable domain, with the rest looked up from reference TRBV7-3 and TRBJ2-3, is GAGVSQTPSNKVTEKGKYVELRCDPISGHTALYWYRQSLGQGPEFLIYFQGTGAADDSGLPNDRFFAVRPEGSVSTLKIQRTERGDSAVYLCASSFAGTTDTQYFGPGTRLTVL.

There are a few counts of this clonotype. V usage is TRBV20-1 and J usage is TRBJ2-2; no clear D. The CDR3 runs to 12 residues. Between the trimmed V and J ends, which lost 4 bases and 1 base, there was a span of 4 bases. The germline V gene encodes CDR1 DFQATT and CDR2 SNEGSKA (reference sequence). CDR3 nucleotide sequence: TGCAGTGCTAACAGGAACACCGGGGAGCTGTTTTTT. Translated, it gives CSANRNTGELFF.

The gene calls are TRBV15 and TRBJ1-3, with D tentatively TRBD1 (5 bases). This CDR3 comprises 17 residues. Between the trimmed V and J ends, which lost 1 base and 2 bases, there was a span of 15 bases. Germline loops: CDR1 LNHNV, CDR2 YYDKDF (reference sequence). The CDR3 loop reads CATSRVLNRYTGNTIYF. The CDR3 coding sequence is TGTGCCACCAGCAGAGTTTTAAACAGGTACACTGGAAACACCATATATTTT.

The rearrangement links TRBV20-1 to TRBJ2-1, with a tentative D call TRBD2 (6 bases). Trimming took 6 bases from V and 0 from J, leaving 12 bases between them. Germline CDR1 DFQATT, CDR2 SNEGSKA (reference sequence). This CDR3 comprises 14 residues. DNA of the CDR3: TGCAGTGCCATAGCGGAGAGCTCCTACAATGAGCAGTTCTTC. It is translated as CSAIAESSYNEQFF.

This clonotype was counted at least ten times. The gene calls are TRBV24-1 and TRBJ2-1; 13 bases line up with TRBD2. The CDR3 has 17 amino acids. The germline V gene encodes CDR1 KGHDR and CDR2 SFDVKD. V was pared by 5 bases and J by 9 bases, with 12 bases of the junction left unmatched. The CDR3 reads CATSGQLAGGAHSEQFF. The CDR3 DNA follows: TGTGCCACCAGTGGTCAACTAGCGGGGGGGGCTCACAGTGAGCAGTTCTTC.

This clonotype was found many times. One end of the junction varies from germline; a read error may be responsible. The J gene is TRBJ2-2, the V gene TRBV3-1; D is uncertain. This CDR3 is 11 amino acids long. Per the germline V gene, CDR1 is LGHDT and CDR2 is YNNKEL (reference sequence). CDR3 loop: CASSHSGELFF. CDR3 DNA: TGCGCCAGCAGCCACTCCGGGGAGCTGTTTTTT.

This clonotype has only a few counts. The V call is TRBV15, the J call TRBJ1-4; D call uncertain. CDR1 LNHNV and CDR2 YYDKDF come from the germline V gene (reference sequence). The CDR3 loop spans 15 amino acids. Trimming stripped 0 bases from V and 5 bases from J, with 10 bases between. Written as DNA, the CDR3 is TGTGCCACCAGCAGAGATCCGGGAGGGAATGAAAAACTGTTTTTT. Its protein product is CATSRDPGGNEKLFF.

This chain uses TRBV30 with TRBJ2-3; 12 nucleotides agree with TRBD1. V lost 5 bases and J lost 3; bases outside the gene matches: 6. CDR1 is GTSNPN, CDR2 SVGIG, per germline (reference sequence). The CDR3 has 15 amino acids. In DNA, the CDR3 is TGTGCCTGGGGGACAGGGGGCATGGGGACAGATACGCAGTATTTT. Encoded protein: CAWGTGGMGTDTQYF.

This chain uses TRBV7-2 with TRBJ2-7, with D tentatively TRBD2 (5 bases). The CDR3 contains 13 residues. With 2 bases removed from V and 6 bases from J, the gap between germline ends came to 11 bases. Germline values: CDR1 SGHTA, CDR2 FQGNSA. The CDR3 nucleotides are TGTGCCAGCAGCTTAACACGGGGTCGCGAGCAGTACTTC. Amino acid sequence: CASSLTRGREQYF.